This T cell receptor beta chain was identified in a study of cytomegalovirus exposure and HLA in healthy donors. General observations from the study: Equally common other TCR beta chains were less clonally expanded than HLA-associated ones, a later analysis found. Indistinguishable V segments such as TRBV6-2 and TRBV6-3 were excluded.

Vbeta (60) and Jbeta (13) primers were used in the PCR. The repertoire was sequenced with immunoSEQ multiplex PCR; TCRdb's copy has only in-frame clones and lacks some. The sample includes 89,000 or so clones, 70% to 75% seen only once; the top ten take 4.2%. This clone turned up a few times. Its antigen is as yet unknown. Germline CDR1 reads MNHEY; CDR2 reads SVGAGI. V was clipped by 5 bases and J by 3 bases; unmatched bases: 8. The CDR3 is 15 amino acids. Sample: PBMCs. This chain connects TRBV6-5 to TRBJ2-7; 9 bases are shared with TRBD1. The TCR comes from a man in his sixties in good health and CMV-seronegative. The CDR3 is CASSPGTGWFYEQYF. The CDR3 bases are TGTGCCAGCAGTCCCGGGACAGGGTGGTTCTACGAGCAGTACTTC.